Presented here are 10 T cell receptor beta chains from one specimen sequenced in a study of T cells in Graves' hyperthyroidism and ophthalmopathy. RNA transcripts provided the source from which TCR beta CDR3 regions were amplified. The study used the HTBI primer set for a first-round RT-PCR of the TCR CDR3. Via MiXCR, TCRdb re-called the multiplex PCR reads, giving one row per CDR3 protein. The sample includes hundreds of thousands of distinct CDR3 sequences, more than 15% of them seen just once. The source material was blood. Source of these receptors: a woman in her late teens or twenties with Graves' hyperthyroidism.

The gene calls are TRBV6-2 or TRBV6-3 and TRBJ2-1, with D possibly being TRBD2 (6 bases). V gave up 5 bases and J gave up 7 bases, with 9 bases separating them. The germline V gene encodes CDR1 MNHEY and CDR2 SVGEGT. The CDR3 extends over 12 amino acids. The CDR3 is CASSIGTNEQFF. Here the CDR3 DNA reads TGTGCCAGCAGTATAGGGACTAATGAGCAGTTCTTC.

This clonotype was observed at least ten times. The rearrangement joins TRBV11-1 to TRBJ1-1, with D perhaps TRBD1 (5 bases). Deletions cut 2 bases from V and 5 bases from J, with 15 bases between. CDR3 length: 15 residues. CDR1 is SGHAT, CDR2 FQDESV, per germline (reference sequence). The CDR3 nucleotides are TGTGCCAGCAGCTTACTCCAGGACAAAAGGACTGAAGCTTTCTTT. It encodes CASSLLQDKRTEAFF.

The rearrangement uses TRBV12-3 or TRBV12-4 and TRBJ1-5; 9 bases agree with TRBD1. This CDR3 region has 15 residues. V lost 2 bases and J lost 5; bases outside the gene matches: 4. CDR3 loop: CASSLLTGGDQPQHF. CDR3 nucleotides: TGTGCCAGCAGTTTACTTACAGGGGGCGATCAGCCCCAGCATTTT.

The V call is TRBV7-8, the J call TRBJ2-3; TRBD2 might be the D (6 bases). V was shortened by 6 bases and J by 1 base, with 14 bases between the two germline ends. CDR1 and CDR2 (germline): SGHVS, FQNEAQ. The CDR3 runs 15 residues. CDR3 sequence (DNA): TGTGCCAGCAGGGGGCGGGGAGCAGGCACAGATACGCAGTATTTT. Translation gives CASRGRGAGTDTQYF.

The J gene is TRBJ2-3, the V gene TRBV2, with 9 positions matching TRBD2. The CDR3 covers 15 residues. Germline V lookup: CDR1 SNHLY, CDR2 FYNNEI. With 7 bases clipped from V and 2 bases from J, the junction kept 7 bases outside the gene matches. The CDR3 bases are TGTGCCAGCATCCGACTAGCGGATACCACAGATACGCAGTATTTT. Protein: CASIRLADTTDTQYF.

This clonotype came up a few times. The rearrangement joins TRBV20-1 to TRBJ1-3, with D maybe TRBD1 (6 bases). CDR1 and CDR2 from the germline V gene are DFQATT and SNEGSKA (reference sequence). V dropped 5 bases and J dropped 0 bases, with 26 bases sitting between them. The CDR3 length is 19 residues. The CDR3 nucleotides are TGCAGTGCTGCAGGGGACCGGAGATTCATCCCTCGCTCTGGAAACACCATATATTTT. Protein product: CSAAGDRRFIPRSGNTIYF.

This clonotype was seen ten or more times. V gene TRBV2 combines with J gene TRBJ2-2, with 7 bases identical to TRBD2. The CDR3 is 16 residues long. V lost 5 bases and J lost 1; bases outside the gene matches: 7. The germline V gene has CDR1 SNHLY and CDR2 FYNNEI. The CDR3 sequence: CASSPDAGENTGELFF. CDR3 DNA: TGTGCCAGCAGTCCCGATGCGGGGGAGAACACCGGGGAGCTGTTTTTT.

This clonotype came up a few times. The genes are TRBV20-1 and TRBJ1-1, with 8 bases aligning to TRBD1. This CDR3 is 13 amino acids long. CDR1 and CDR2 from the germline V gene are DFQATT and SNEGSKA (reference sequence). J gave up 14 bases and V 6 bases, and 17 bases lay outside the gene matches. This CDR3 reads CSARTGNILEVFF. DNA of the CDR3: TGCAGTGCCCGGACAGGGAATATATTGGAAGTATTCTTT.

The sample holds a few counts of this clonotype. The chain recombines TRBV18 with TRBJ1-2; no reliable D call. The CDR3 spans 13 residues. Germline V gene lookup returns CDR1 KGHSH and CDR2 LQKENI. V was trimmed by 1 base and J by 1 base, leaving 4 bases between them. The CDR3 spells CASSPRLNYGYTF. CDR3 bases: TGTGCCAGCTCACCACGTCTTAACTATGGCTACACCTTC.

This clonotype was counted ten times or more. J is TRBJ2-2 and V is TRBV5-1; D may be TRBD1 or TRBD2 (5 bases each). V shed 0 bases and J shed 4 bases, with 7 bases lying between them. There are 14 residues in the CDR3. CDR1 and CDR2 from the germline V gene are SGHRS and YFSETQ. The CDR3 DNA is TGCGCCAGCAGCTTGGTGAGGGGCACCGGGGAGCTGTTTTTT. Protein sequence: CASSLVRGTGELFF.